The rows below give T cell receptor beta chains drawn from one sample of a study of T-cell memory formation after mild COVID-19. TCRdb processed the 5' RACE reads anew with MiXCR; each CDR3 protein has one entry. This sample carries fewer than 150,000 distinct CDR3 sequences, about 15% of them seen once, and the ten largest clones take over 4%. The sample comprised PBMCs or a T cell subset sorted from them (not recorded which). The origin of the receptors is a man aged 18 to 29 who had mild COVID-19 (a few samples of this study predate the infection). Cell type and time point are not known. The CDR3 runs from the conserved cysteine through the conserved F or W. A D gene is named only where the DNA matches it firmly. Only part of the rows carry a size: once, few, many, or a class if the clone is expanded.

TRBD2 | TRBJ2-1 | TRBV3-1 | . | TGTGCCAGCAGCCAGCCCCTAGCGGGGGCCGGGCAGTTCTTC | CASSQPLAGAGQFF
TRBD1 | TRBJ1-2 | TRBV18 | few | TGTGCCAGCTCACCTTGGACAGGGGGCTATGGCTACACCTTC | CASSPWTGGYGYTF
TRBD1 | TRBJ2-6 | TRBV20-1 | . | TGCAGTGCTGGGACAGGGAGCTCTGGGGCCAACGTCCTGACTTTC | CSAGTGSSGANVLTF
TRBD2 | TRBJ2-5 | TRBV5-1 | few | TGCGCCAGCAGCTCTGGACTAGCGGGTCCCCAAGAGACCCAGTACTTC | CASSSGLAGPQETQYF
. | TRBJ1-1 | TRBV7-9 | . | TGTGCCAGCAGCCCTATCATTGAAGCTTTCTTT | CASSPIIEAFF
. | TRBJ2-1 | TRBV7-2 | few | TGTGCCAGCAGCTTAATGGCTAGTGTCCATGAGCAGTTCTTC | CASSLMASVHEQFF
TRBD2 | TRBJ2-1 | TRBV6-6 | many | TGTGCCACCTCGGGACTAGTTTTCCACAATGAGCAGTTCTTC | CATSGLVFHNEQFF
TRBD1 | TRBJ1-1 | TRBV7-9 | few | TGTGCCAGCAGCTCTCCGATGGGGACAGGGGGAGGTGAAGCTTTCTTT | CASSSPMGTGGGEAFF
. | TRBJ1-6 | TRBV2 | . | TGTGCCACCATCCCGGGGGCAATCTATAATTCACCCCTCCACTTT | CATIPGAIYNSPLHF
TRBD2 | TRBJ2-1 | TRBV5-1 | . | TGCGCCAGCAGCTCGGGGCTAGCGGGGGGGCGGACTATCAATGAGCAGTTCTTC | CASSSGLAGGRTINEQFF
. | TRBJ1-1 | TRBV4-3 | . | TGCGCCAGCAGCCAAGGATTCAGCAACACTGAAGCTTTCTTT | CASSQGFSNTEAFF
. | TRBJ2-4 | TRBV6-2/TRBV6-3 | few | TGTGCCAGCAGTTACCGGATGGCGAACATTCAGTACTTC | CASSYRMANIQYF
TRBD1 | TRBJ1-6 | TRBV10-3 | . | TGTGCCGTCAACAGGGGACCTAATTCACCCCTCCACTTT | CAVNRGPNSPLHF
. | TRBJ1-4 | TRBV20-1 | few | TGCAGTGCTACCGACTCAACTAATGAAAAACTGTTTTTT | CSATDSTNEKLFF
. | TRBJ2-5 | TRBV5-1 | few | TGCGCCAGCAGCTTGGCGGGGATGGGGGAGACCCAGTACTTC | CASSLAGMGETQYF